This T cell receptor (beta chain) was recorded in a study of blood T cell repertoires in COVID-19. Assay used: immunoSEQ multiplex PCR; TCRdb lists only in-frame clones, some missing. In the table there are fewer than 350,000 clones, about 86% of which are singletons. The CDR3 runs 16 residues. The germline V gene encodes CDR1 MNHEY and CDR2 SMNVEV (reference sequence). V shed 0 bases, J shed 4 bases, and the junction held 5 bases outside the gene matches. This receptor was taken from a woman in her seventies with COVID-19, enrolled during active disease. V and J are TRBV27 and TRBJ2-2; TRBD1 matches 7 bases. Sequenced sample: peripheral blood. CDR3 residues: CASSLSTGRITGELFF. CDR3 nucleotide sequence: TGTGCCAGCAGTTTATCGACAGGGCGAATCACCGGGGAGCTGTTTTTT.